This is a list of T cell receptor beta chains from one sample in a study of early T cells in non-severe SARS-CoV-2 infection. TCRdb re-analysed the 5' RACE reads in MiXCR, keeping a single row per CDR3 protein. Here the sample spans about 46,000 distinct CDR3 sequences, less than 9.5% being singletons. This specimen was whole blood, taken at baseline. The receptors derive from an adult who was a healthcare worker with PCR-confirmed SARS-CoV-2 infection or an uninfected control (not recorded which). Each CDR3 is given with its conserved first and last residue. Each record gives: clone size, J gene, D gene, V gene, CDR3 DNA, CDR3 protein. The D gene is left open where the match is weak. Size values are once, few and many counts, or a class for expanded clones, and some rows have none.

many	TRBJ2-1	.	TRBV18	TGTGCCAGCTCAACCGGTTGGGACAATGAGCAGTTCTTC	CASSTGWDNEQFF
many	TRBJ2-3	TRBD2	TRBV7-2	TGTGCCAGCAGCCTAGCCCTGAGCGGGGGGGCAGATACGCAGTATTTT	CASSLALSGGADTQYF
.	TRBJ1-1	.	TRBV12-3/TRBV12-4	TGTGCCAGCAGTTTGGGCATCTCTAGGAACACTGAAGCTTTCTTT	CASSLGISRNTEAFF
few	TRBJ2-3	.	TRBV10-2	TGCGCCAGCAGTGCCCCCGCAGATACGCAGTATTTT	CASSAPADTQYF
.	TRBJ2-7	.	TRBV7-2	TGTGCCAGCGCACTAGTCTTGTCCTACGAGCAGTACTTC	CASALVLSYEQYF
few	TRBJ2-3	TRBD1	TRBV24-1	TGTGCCACCAGTGATTCGAGACAGGGGAAAGATACGCAGTATTTT	CATSDSRQGKDTQYF
many	TRBJ2-7	TRBD1	TRBV20-1	TGCAGTGCCCCGAGGGACAGAACCTCCTACGAGCAGTACTTC	CSAPRDRTSYEQYF
many	TRBJ2-6	.	TRBV11-2	TGTGCCAGCAGACCGGGCGGGTCTGGGGCCAACGTCCTGACTTTC	CASRPGGSGANVLTF